The next 3 T cell receptor beta chains were all read from a single sample in a study of shared clonotypes between healthy human individuals. Naivety among CD8 cells was defined by CD45RO negativity and positive CCR7 selection, thereby excluding terminally differentiated effector memory CD45RA+ cells. Here immunoSEQ multiplex PCR was the method, and the copy in TCRdb shows in-frame clones only, minus some. The data hold about 2.1 million clones, with roughly 93% observed a single time. Input material: naive CD8+ T cells from PBMCs. These receptors all stem from a man between 18 and 35 years old in good health. Some clones in this sample may be carry-over from other donors' samples.

The chain employs TRBV9 and TRBJ2-1; TRBD2 agrees at 9 bases. The germline V gene encodes CDR1 SGDLS and CDR2 YYNGEE. V trimming: 4 bases; J trimming: 5 bases; junction bases outside the gene matches: 4. The length of the CDR3 is 14 residues. CDR3 DNA: TGTGCCAGCAGCCCCCGGACTAGCGACAATGAGCAGTTCTTC. This translates into CASSPRTSDNEQFF.

The chain has TRBV11-2 and TRBJ2-7, with unresolved D. CDR3 length: 14 residues. Trimming took 1 base from V and 6 from J, leaving 13 bases between them. Per germline, CDR1 SGHAT and CDR2 FQNNGV. The CDR3 bases are TGTGCCAGCAGCTTAGTGCCTATCGGCGGCGAGCAGTACTTC. Residues: CASSLVPIGGEQYF. Drawing the rest from reference TRBV11-2 and TRBJ2-7, the complete variable domain is EAGVAQSPRYKIIEKRQSVAFWCNPISGHATLYWYQQILGQGPKLLIQFQNNGVVDDSQLPKDRFSAERLKGVDSTLKIQPAKLEDSAVYLCASSLVPIGGEQYFGPGTRLTVT.

This clone was observed once. Here the CDR3 reads CAIGSSEVGPSGNTIYF. DNA for the CDR3: TGTGCCATCGGGAGCTCAGAGGTGGGGCCCTCTGGAAACACCATATATTTT. V and J are TRBV10-3 and TRBJ1-3; the D gene is possibly TRBD1 (5 bases). Trimming cost V 8 bases and J 0 bases, with 20 bases left between them. There are 17 residues in the CDR3. Germline V CDR1 and CDR2: ENHRY, SYGVKD.